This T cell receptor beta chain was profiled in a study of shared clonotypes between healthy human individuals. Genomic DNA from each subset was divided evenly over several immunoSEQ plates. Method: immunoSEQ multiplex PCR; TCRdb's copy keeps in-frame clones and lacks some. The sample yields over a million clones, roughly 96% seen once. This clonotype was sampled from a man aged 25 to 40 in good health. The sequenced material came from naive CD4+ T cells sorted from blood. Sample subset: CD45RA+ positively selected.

CDR3 sequence (DNA): TGTGCCAGCAGCCTCGCGAGGGCCGGGAAGGAGCTGTTTTTT. Its protein product is CASSLARAGKELFF. J is TRBJ2-2 and V is TRBV7-8, with D possibly matching TRBD2 (5 bases). Trimming took 5 bases from V and 10 from J, leaving 17 bases between them. Germline V CDR1 and CDR2: SGHVS, FQNEAQ. The CDR3 totals 14 residues. Variable domain in full (rest from reference TRBV7-8 and TRBJ2-2): GAGVSQSPRYKVAKRGQDVALRCDPISGHVSLFWYQQALGQGPEFLTYFQNEAQLDKSGLPSDRFFAERPEGSVSTLKIQRTQQEDSAVYLCASSLARAGKELFFGEGSRLTVL.